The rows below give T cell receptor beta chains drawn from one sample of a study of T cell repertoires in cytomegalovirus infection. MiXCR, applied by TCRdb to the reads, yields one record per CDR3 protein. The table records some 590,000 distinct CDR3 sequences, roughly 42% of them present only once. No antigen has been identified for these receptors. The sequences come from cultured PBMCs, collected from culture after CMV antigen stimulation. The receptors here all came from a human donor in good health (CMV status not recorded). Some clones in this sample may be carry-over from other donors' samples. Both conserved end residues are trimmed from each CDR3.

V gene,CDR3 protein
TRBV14,ASSQDPRKRYSSYNEQF
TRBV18,AAGTGQETQY
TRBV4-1,ASSPSGQGVYEQY
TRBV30,AWRIGQATGGYT
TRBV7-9,ASSLSVGGWNNQPQH
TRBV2,ASRVTSGGRQETQY
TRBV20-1,SVLAGGQQY
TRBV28,ASSSLGGAFSTDTQY
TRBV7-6,ASSLGNRGRGNEQF
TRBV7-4,ASSLYGDGYT
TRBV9,ASSPKQGYTEAF
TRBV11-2,ASSSRGARSYNEQF
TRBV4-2,ASSPLKGGLGQPQH
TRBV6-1,ASTELGPLSITQETQY
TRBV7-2,ASSRHQGDTQY
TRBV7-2,ASRVDGPLH
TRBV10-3,AISEAGGPNTGELF
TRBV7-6,ASSVDRAAAGANVLT
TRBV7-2,ASSFPGQGAETQY
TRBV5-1,ASSTGAGTANTDTQY
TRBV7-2,ASSLSPGSNYGYT
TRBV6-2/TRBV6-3,ASSYPFYEQY
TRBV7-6,ASSTGQGAETQY